The 9 T cell receptor beta chains reported below all come from one sample, sequenced in a study of OX40 agonist ivuxolimab in advanced cancers. Sequencing used immunoSEQ multiplex PCR; TCRdb keeps in-frame clones, though not all of them. The sample yields roughly 67,000 clones, more than 75% seen once. This material consisted of CD4+ or CD8+ T cells sorted from blood, taken in a trial of the OX40 agonist ivuxolimab. Receptors were obtained from an adult with an advanced solid tumor such as melanoma, head and neck, liver or kidney cancer.

V gene TRBV28 combines with J gene TRBJ2-3; 8 nucleotides line up with TRBD2. The CDR3 has 17 residues. Germline assignment: CDR1 MDHEN and CDR2 SYDVKM. The junction had 8 bases not matched to a gene; V was cut back by 1 base and J by 2 bases. CDR3 region: CASSLLSSGGDTDTQYF. The DNA of the CDR3 is TGTGCCAGCAGTTTATTGTCCAGCGGGGGAGACACAGATACGCAGTATTTT.

The V gene is TRBV6-5, the J gene TRBJ1-1, with 10 nucleotides matching TRBD1. CDR1 is MNHEY, CDR2 SVGAGI, per germline. The length of the CDR3 is 15 residues. Unmatched junction bases numbered 6, after V lost 4 bases and J lost 4 bases. The CDR3 reads CASSLLRTGGTEAFF. The CDR3 coding sequence is TGTGCCAGCAGTTTACTACGGACAGGGGGCACTGAAGCTTTCTTT.

The rearrangement uses TRBV29-1 and TRBJ1-1; no reliable D call. The ends were cut back, 3 bases at V and 6 bases at J, with 14 bases in the middle. The CDR3 runs 13 residues. CDR1 and CDR2 (germline): SQVTM, ANQGSEA. This CDR3 reads CSVDSSASPEAFF. The CDR3 DNA reads TGCAGCGTTGATAGTTCCGCTAGCCCTGAAGCTTTCTTT. The full variable domain, rest sourced from reference TRBV29-1 and TRBJ1-1, is SAVISQKPSRDICQRGTSLTIQCQVDSQVTMMFWYRQQPGQSLTLIATANQGSEATYESGFVIDKFPISRPNLTFSTLTVSNMSPEDSSIYLCSVDSSASPEAFFGQGTRLTVV.

The chain combines TRBV6-6 with TRBJ1-5, with D unresolved. The V gene lost 4 bases and the J gene lost 3 bases, with 10 bases spanning the gap. This CDR3 is built from 14 residues. Looked up from germline, CDR1 is MNHNY and CDR2 is SVGAGI (reference sequence). In DNA, the CDR3 is TGTGCCAGCAGTTCCGTAGGGTTCAATCAGCCCCAGCATTTT. Protein sequence: CASSSVGFNQPQHF.

The rearrangement joins TRBV5-1 to TRBJ2-1; 8 nucleotides line up with TRBD2. The CDR3 is made up of 17 amino acids. V trimming: 2 bases; J trimming: 0 bases; junction bases outside the gene matches: 7. Germline CDR1 and CDR2: SGHRS and YFSETQ. In DNA, the CDR3 is TGCGCCAGCAGCTTTTCCCCTAGCGGGCTCTCCTACAATGAGCAGTTCTTC. Its translation: CASSFSPSGLSYNEQFF.

CDR3 region: CAISESSPTYGYTF. The CDR3 nucleotides are TGTGCCATCAGTGAGTCCTCCCCCACCTATGGCTACACCTTC. This rearrangement joins TRBV10-3 to TRBJ1-2; D gene ambiguous. CDR3 length equals 14 residues. CDR1 is ENHRY and CDR2 is SYGVKD in the germline V gene. V lost 0 bases and J lost 4, with 9 bases in between.

This clone was picked up one time. The chain is built from TRBV30 and TRBJ1-1; no reliable D call. The ends were cut back, 3 bases at V and 7 bases at J, with 18 bases in the middle. The CDR3 spans 14 residues. The germline gives CDR1 GTSNPN, CDR2 SVGIG (reference sequence). The CDR3 DNA reads as TGTGCCTGGAGGTCCGGGAGCCGGAATGTTGAAGCTTTCTTT. It translates to CAWRSGSRNVEAFF.

The chain links TRBV29-1 to TRBJ1-4, with D possibly being TRBD1 (5 bases). The V gene's germline CDR1 is SQVTM and CDR2 ANQGSEA. There are 15 residues in the CDR3. Trimming shortened V by 5 bases and J by 0 bases, and 13 bases separated the two germline ends. The CDR3 bases are TGCAGCGTTAGTCGGGGGTCCGCAACTAATGAAAAACTGTTTTTT. Amino acid sequence: CSVSRGSATNEKLFF.

The gene calls are TRBV6-4 and TRBJ2-7, with 9 nucleotides matching TRBD1. With 2 bases clipped from V and 4 bases from J, the junction kept 6 bases outside the gene matches. The CDR3 spans 15 residues. Germline V gene lookup returns CDR1 MRHNA and CDR2 SNTAGT. The CDR3 DNA reads as TGTGCCAGCAGTGACCCGGGACAGGGAACGTACGAGCAGTACTTC. Protein: CASSDPGQGTYEQYF.